This T cell receptor (beta chain) was sequenced for a study of control samples from healthy donors and cancer patients. This table comes from immunoSEQ multiplex PCR, and its TCRdb copy is limited to in-frame clones, with some not included. The repertoire includes 95,000 to 150,000 clones, around 87% of them detected once, and about 8.7% sits in the top ten. The CDR3 spans 15 residues. The trim removed 4 bases at V and 6 bases at J, leaving 11 bases unmatched. The germline V gene encodes CDR1 SGDLS and CDR2 YYNGEE. Sequencing input: blood. This TCR was sampled from a man aged 40-49 years in good health. The chain has TRBV9 and TRBJ1-1, with 8 bases aligning to TRBD1. The CDR3 is CASSPATGVFSEAFF. The CDR3 DNA reads as TGTGCCAGCAGCCCTGCGACAGGGGTGTTTTCTGAAGCTTTCTTT.